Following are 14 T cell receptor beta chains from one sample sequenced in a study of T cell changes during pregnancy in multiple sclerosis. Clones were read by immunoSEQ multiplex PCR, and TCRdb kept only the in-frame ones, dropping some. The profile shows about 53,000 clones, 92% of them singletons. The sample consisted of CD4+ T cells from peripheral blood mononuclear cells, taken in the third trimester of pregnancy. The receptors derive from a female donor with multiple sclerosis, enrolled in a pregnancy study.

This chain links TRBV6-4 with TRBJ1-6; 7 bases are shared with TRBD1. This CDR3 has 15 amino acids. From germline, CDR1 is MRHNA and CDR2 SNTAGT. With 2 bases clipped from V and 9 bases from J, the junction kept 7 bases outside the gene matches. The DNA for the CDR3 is TGTGCCAGCAGTGACCGAGGGGGCGTTGGTTCACCCCTCCACTTT. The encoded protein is CASSDRGGVGSPLHF.

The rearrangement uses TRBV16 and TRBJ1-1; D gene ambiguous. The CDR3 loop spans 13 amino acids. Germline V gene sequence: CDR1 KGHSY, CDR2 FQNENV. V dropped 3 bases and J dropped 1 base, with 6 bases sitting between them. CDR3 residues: CASSQGRNTEAFF. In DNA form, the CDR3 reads TGTGCCAGCAGCCAGGGGAGGAACACTGAAGCTTTCTTT.

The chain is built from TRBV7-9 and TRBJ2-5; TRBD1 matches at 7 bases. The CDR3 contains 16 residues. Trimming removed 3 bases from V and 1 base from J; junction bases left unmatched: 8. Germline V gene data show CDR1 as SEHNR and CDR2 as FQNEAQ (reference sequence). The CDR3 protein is CASSLSFRTGQETQYF. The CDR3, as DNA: TGTGCCAGCAGCTTGTCTTTTCGGACAGGCCAAGAGACCCAGTACTTC. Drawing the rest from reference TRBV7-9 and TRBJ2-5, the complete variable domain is DTGVSQNPRHKITKRGQNVTFRCDPISEHNRLYWYRQTLGQGPEFLTYFQNEAQLEKSRLLSDRFSAERPKGSFSTLEIQRTEQGDSAMYLCASSLSFRTGQETQYFGPGTRLLVL.

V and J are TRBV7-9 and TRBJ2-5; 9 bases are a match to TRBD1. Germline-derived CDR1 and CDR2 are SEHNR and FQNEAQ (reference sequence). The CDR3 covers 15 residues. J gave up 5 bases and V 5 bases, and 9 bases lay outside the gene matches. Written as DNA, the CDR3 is TGTGCCAGCAGCCCGAGGACAGGGGAGTGGGAGACCCAGTACTTC. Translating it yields CASSPRTGEWETQYF.

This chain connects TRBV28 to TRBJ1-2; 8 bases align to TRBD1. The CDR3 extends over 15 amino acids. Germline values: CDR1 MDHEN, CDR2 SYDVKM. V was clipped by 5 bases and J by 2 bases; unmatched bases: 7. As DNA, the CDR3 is TGTGCCAGCAGTCAATGGACAGGGAGGAACTATGGCTACACCTTC. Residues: CASSQWTGRNYGYTF.

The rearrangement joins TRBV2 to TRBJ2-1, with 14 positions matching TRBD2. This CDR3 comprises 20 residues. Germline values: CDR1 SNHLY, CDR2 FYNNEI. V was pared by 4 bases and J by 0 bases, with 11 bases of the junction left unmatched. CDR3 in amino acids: CASSGPGTSGGTTSYNEQFF. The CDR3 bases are TGTGCCAGCAGTGGTCCCGGGACTAGCGGGGGAACGACCTCCTACAATGAGCAGTTCTTC.

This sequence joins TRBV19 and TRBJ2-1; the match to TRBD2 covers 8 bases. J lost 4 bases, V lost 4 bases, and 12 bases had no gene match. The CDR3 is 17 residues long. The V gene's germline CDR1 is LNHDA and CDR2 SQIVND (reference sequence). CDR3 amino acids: CASSSMAGGGFYNEQFF. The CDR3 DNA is TGTGCCAGTAGTAGTATGGCGGGGGGAGGGTTTTACAATGAGCAGTTCTTC.

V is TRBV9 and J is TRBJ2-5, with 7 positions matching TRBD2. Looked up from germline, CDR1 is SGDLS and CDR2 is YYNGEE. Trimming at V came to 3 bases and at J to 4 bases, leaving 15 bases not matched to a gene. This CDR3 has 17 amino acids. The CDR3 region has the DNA TGTGCCAGCAGCGCGGGCGGGGGATCCCCCCTTAGAGAGACCCAGTACTTC. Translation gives CASSAGGGSPLRETQYF.

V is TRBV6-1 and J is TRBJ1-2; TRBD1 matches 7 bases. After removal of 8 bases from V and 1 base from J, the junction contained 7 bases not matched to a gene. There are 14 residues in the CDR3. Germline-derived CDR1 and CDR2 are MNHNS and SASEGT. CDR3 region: CASCPGQSNYGYTF. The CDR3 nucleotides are TGTGCCAGCTGCCCGGGACAGAGTAACTATGGCTACACCTTC.

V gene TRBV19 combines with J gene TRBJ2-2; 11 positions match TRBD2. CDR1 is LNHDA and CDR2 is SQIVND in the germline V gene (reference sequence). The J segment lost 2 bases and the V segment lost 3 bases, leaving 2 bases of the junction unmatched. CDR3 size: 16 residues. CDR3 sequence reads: CASSITSGGNTGELFF. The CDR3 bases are TGTGCCAGTAGTATTACTAGCGGGGGAAACACCGGGGAGCTGTTTTTT.

The CDR3 DNA follows: TGTGCCAGCAGTCCAGGTCTTTCACCCCTCCACTTT. It codes for CASSPGLSPLHF. This rearrangement joins TRBV6-1 to TRBJ1-6; D is unresolved. The germline CDR1 and CDR2 sequences are MNHNS and SASEGT. Trimming pared 5 bases from V and 9 bases from J, leaving 8 bases between. The CDR3 is 12 amino acids.

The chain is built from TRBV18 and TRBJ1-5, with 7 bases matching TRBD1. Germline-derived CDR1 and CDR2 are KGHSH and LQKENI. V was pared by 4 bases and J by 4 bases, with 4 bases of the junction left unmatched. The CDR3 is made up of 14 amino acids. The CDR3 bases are TGTGCCAGCTCACGGGGACAGATGAATCAGCCCCAGCATTTT. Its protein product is CASSRGQMNQPQHF.

The DNA for the CDR3 is TGTGCCAGCAGCCCAATAGGGAGTGGGCTAAAAGCTTTCTTT. Protein product: CASSPIGSGLKAFF. The chain joins TRBV25-1 to TRBJ1-1; the D is unclear. The CDR3 covers 14 residues. Germline V gene sequence: CDR1 MGHDK, CDR2 SYGVNS. Trimming stripped 6 bases from V and 9 bases from J, with 20 bases between.

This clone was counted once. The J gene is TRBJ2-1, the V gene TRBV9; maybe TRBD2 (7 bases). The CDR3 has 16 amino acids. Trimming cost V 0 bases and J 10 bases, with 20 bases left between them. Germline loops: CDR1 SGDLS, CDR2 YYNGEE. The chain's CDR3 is CASSVGPGGPSAEQFF. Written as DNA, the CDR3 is TGTGCCAGCAGCGTAGGGCCGGGGGGCCCTTCTGCCGAGCAGTTCTTC.